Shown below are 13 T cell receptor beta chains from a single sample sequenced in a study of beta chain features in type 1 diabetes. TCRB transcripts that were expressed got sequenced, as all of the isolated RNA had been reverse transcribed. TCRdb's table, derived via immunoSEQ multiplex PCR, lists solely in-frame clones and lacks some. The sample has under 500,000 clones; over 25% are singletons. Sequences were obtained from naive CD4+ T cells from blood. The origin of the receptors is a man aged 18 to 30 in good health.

The CDR3 reads CASSLKDTGELFF. CDR3 sequence (DNA): TGTGCCAGCAGCTTGAAGGACACCGGGGAGCTGTTTTTT. V and J are TRBV5-4 and TRBJ2-2; no reliable D call. V lost 1 base and J lost 3, with 4 bases in between. Germline lookup yields CDR1 SGHNT and CDR2 YYREEE (reference sequence). This CDR3 region has 13 residues.

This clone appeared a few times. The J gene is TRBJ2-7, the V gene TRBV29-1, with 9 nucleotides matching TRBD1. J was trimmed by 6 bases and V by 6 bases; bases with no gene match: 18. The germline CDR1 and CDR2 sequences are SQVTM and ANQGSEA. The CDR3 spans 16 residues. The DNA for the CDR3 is TGCAGCGTGAGACCGTATAGGAAACAGGGGGCCCTCGAGCAGTACTTC. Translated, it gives CSVRPYRKQGALEQYF.

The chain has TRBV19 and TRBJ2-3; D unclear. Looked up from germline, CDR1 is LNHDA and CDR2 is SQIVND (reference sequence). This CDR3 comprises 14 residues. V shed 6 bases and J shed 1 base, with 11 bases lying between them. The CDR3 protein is CASSHLRGTDTQYF. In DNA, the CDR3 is TGTGCCAGTAGCCACCTTCGGGGCACAGATACGCAGTATTTT.

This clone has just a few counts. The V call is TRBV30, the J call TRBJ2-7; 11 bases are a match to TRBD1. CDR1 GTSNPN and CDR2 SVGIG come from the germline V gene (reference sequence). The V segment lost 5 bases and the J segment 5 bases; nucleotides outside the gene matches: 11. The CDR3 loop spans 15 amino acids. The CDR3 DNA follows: TGTGCCTGGGCGCCAGGGACAGGGGGTCCGAACGAGCAGTACTTC. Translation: CAWAPGTGGPNEQYF.

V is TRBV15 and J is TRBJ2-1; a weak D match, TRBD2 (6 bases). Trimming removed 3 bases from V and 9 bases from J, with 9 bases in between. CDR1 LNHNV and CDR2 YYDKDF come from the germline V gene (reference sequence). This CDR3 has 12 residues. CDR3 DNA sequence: TGTGCCACCAGCAGTTTGCGGGGTGAGCAGTTCTTC. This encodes CATSSLRGEQFF.

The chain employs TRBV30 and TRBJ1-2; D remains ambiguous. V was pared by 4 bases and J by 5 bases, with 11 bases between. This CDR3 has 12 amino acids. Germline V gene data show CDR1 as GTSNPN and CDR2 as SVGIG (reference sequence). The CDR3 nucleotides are TGTGCCTGGACCGGGAGAATATATGGCTACACCTTC. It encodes CAWTGRIYGYTF.

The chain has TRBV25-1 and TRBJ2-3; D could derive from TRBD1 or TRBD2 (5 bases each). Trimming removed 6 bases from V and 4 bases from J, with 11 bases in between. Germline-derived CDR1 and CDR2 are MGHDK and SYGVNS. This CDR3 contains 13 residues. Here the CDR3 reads CASSARGSDTQYF. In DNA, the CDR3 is TGTGCCAGCAGCGCCCGGGGCTCAGATACGCAGTATTTT.

The DNA of the CDR3 is TGTGCCTGGGGCCGATGGTACGAGCAGTACTTC. Translating gives CAWGRWYEQYF. The chain recombines TRBV30 with TRBJ2-7; D is undetermined. The CDR3 has 11 residues. V was pared by 5 bases and J by 4 bases, with 9 bases between. Germline loops: CDR1 GTSNPN, CDR2 SVGIG (reference sequence). The complete variable domain, with remaining parts taken from reference TRBV30 and TRBJ2-7, reads SQTIHQWPATLVQPVGSPLSLECTVEGTSNPNLYWYRQAAGRGLQLLFYSVGIGQISSEVPQNLSASRPQDRQFILSSKKLLLSDSGFYLCAWGRWYEQYFGPGTRLTVT.

The CDR3 region has the DNA TGTGCCAGCAGTTACATCGGGGACGAGCAGTACTTC. Its translation: CASSYIGDEQYF. The rearrangement links TRBV6-5 to TRBJ2-7; D is possibly TRBD2 (5 bases). Germline V gives CDR1 MNHEY, CDR2 SVGAGI. CDR3 length equals 12 residues. Trimming took off 2 bases at V and 5 bases at J, with 7 bases between the two ends.

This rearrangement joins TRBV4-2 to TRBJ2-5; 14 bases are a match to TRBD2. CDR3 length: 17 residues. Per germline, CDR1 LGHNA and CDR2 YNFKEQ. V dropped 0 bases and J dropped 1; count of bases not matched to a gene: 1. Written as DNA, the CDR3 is TGTGCCAGCAGCCAAGAGGGACTAGCGGGAGCCCAAGAGACCCAGTACTTC. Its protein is CASSQEGLAGAQETQYF.

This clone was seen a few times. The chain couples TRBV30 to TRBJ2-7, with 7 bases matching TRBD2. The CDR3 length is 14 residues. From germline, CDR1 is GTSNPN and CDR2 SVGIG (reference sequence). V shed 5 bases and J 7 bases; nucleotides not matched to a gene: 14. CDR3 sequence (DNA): TGTGCCTGGCAACACCGGGACTACCGGCAGGAGCAGTACTTC. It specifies CAWQHRDYRQEQYF.

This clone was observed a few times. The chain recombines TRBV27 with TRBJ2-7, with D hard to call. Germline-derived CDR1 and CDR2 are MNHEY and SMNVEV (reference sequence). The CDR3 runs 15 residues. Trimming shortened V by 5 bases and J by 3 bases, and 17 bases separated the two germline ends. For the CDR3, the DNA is TGTGCCAGCAGTCCTACCCCGCCCCGCTTCTACGAGCAGTACTTC. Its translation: CASSPTPPRFYEQYF.

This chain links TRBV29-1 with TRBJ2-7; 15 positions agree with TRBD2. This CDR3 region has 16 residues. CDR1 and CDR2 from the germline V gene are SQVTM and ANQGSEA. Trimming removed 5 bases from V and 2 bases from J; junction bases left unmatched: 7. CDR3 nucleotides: TGCAGCGTTAGTGGACTAGCGGGAGGGCCCCCCTACGAGCAGTACTTC. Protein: CSVSGLAGGPPYEQYF.